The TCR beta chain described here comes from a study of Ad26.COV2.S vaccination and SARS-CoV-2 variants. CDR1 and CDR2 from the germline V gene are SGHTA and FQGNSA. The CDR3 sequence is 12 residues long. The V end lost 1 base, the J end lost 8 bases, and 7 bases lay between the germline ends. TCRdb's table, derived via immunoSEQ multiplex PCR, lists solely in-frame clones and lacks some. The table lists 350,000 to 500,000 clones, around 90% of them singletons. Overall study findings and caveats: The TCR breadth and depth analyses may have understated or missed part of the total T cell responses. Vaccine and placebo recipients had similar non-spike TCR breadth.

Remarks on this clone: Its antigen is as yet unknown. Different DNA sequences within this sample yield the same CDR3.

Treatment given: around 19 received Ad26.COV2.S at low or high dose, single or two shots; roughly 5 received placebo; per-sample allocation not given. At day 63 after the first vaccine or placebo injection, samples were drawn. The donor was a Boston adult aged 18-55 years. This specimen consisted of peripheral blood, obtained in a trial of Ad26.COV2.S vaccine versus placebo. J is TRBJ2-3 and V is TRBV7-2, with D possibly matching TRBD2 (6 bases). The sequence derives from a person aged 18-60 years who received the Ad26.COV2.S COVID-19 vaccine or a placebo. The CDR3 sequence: CASSLVGGTQYF. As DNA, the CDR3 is TGTGCCAGCAGCTTAGTGGGGGGTACGCAGTATTTT.